The 18 T cell receptor beta chains in this list originate from one sample, sequenced in a study of radiation and T cells in renal cell carcinoma. Time point described: blood 2 weeks post-SBRT. Treatment in this sample: 15 Gy SBRT to primary tumor, nephrectomy 4 weeks later. Sequencing was performed with immunoSEQ multiplex PCR; in TCRdb, only in-frame clones are kept and a portion is missing. The sample consists of just over 150,000 clones, approximately 90% of them appearing once. The sample here was blood, taken from a patient whose treatment included radiotherapy and nephrectomy. These receptors all come from a woman aged 45 to 65 with renal cell carcinoma.

This clone appeared a single time. The genes are TRBV6-4 and TRBJ1-1, with D hard to call. This CDR3 region has 13 residues. Germline CDR1 MRHNA, CDR2 SNTAGT. V was cut by 6 bases and J by 2 bases, with 10 bases left in between. The CDR3 nucleotides read TGTGCCAGCAGGCAGACGGACAACACTGAAGCTTTCTTT. Protein: CASRQTDNTEAFF.

The CDR3 nucleotides read TGTGCCAGTAGTATATACAGGGGAGGCCAAGAGACCCAGTACTTC. It encodes CASSIYRGGQETQYF. This chain joins TRBV19 and TRBJ2-5, with D perhaps matching TRBD1 (7 bases). Deletions cut 2 bases from V and 1 base from J, with 11 bases between. The CDR3 contains 15 residues. The germline gives CDR1 LNHDA, CDR2 SQIVND (reference sequence).

The chain joins TRBV5-5 to TRBJ1-3; TRBD1 aligns across 7 bases. CDR1 and CDR2 (germline): SGHKS, YYEKEE (reference sequence). The CDR3 contains 18 residues. The trim removed 1 base at V and 0 bases at J, leaving 10 bases unmatched. CDR3 sequence reads: CASSLSPGTASSGNTIYF. The CDR3 DNA follows: TGTGCCAGCAGCTTGTCCCCGGGGACAGCCAGCTCTGGAAACACCATATATTTT.

The CDR3: CSVEMVHLGNYGYTF. The CDR3 DNA reads TGCAGCGTTGAAATGGTACACCTAGGGAACTATGGCTACACCTTC. This chain uses TRBV29-1 with TRBJ1-2; D unresolved. Germline lookup yields CDR1 SQVTM and CDR2 ANQGSEA. The CDR3 length is 15 residues. V was clipped by 2 bases and J by 2 bases, with 15 bases between them.

The chain is built from TRBV7-2 and TRBJ2-7; no firm D call. Trimming stripped 3 bases from V and 4 bases from J, with 4 bases between. CDR3 length: 11 amino acids. Germline V CDR1 and CDR2: SGHTA, FQGNSA. In DNA form, the CDR3 reads TGTGCCAGCAGCTTCCGTTACGAGCAGTACTTC. It codes for CASSFRYEQYF.

The gene calls are TRBV7-6 and TRBJ2-1, with TRBD2 matching 12 bases. Trimming cost V 1 base and J 8 bases; bases outside gene matches: 6. The germline gives CDR1 SGHVS, CDR2 FNYEAQ. The CDR3 contains 16 residues. CDR3 residues: CASSLGSSGGAYEQFF. In DNA, the CDR3 is TGTGCCAGCAGCTTAGGGTCTAGCGGGGGGGCGTATGAGCAGTTCTTC.

J is TRBJ1-6 and V is TRBV25-1; 9 bases are a match to TRBD1. Unmatched junction bases numbered 4, after V lost 4 bases and J lost 6 bases. CDR3 length: 15 amino acids. Germline-derived CDR1 and CDR2 are MGHDK and SYGVNS. The CDR3 nucleotides read TGTGCCAGCAGTGTCCCGGGACAGGGTAATTCACCCCTCCACTTT. This gives the protein CASSVPGQGNSPLHF.

J is TRBJ1-1 and V is TRBV5-5, with D perhaps matching TRBD1 (6 bases). The V gene lost 4 bases and the J gene lost 10 bases, with 14 bases spanning the gap. Germline V gives CDR1 SGHKS, CDR2 YYEKEE (reference sequence). The CDR3 is made up of 12 amino acids. The CDR3 DNA reads TGTGCCAGCAGCCTACAGGGACGTGGAGCTTTCTTT. Protein sequence: CASSLQGRGAFF.

The CDR3 reads CASSEALGSGGYEQYF. CDR3 coding DNA: TGTGCCAGCAGTGAAGCGCTAGGGTCTGGGGGCTACGAGCAGTACTTC. V usage is TRBV2 and J usage is TRBJ2-7; D is perhaps TRBD1 or TRBD2 (5 bases each). CDR3 size: 16 residues. Trimming removed 0 bases at V and 3 bases at J, with 15 bases between. The germline gives CDR1 SNHLY, CDR2 FYNNEI.

With regard to this clone: Other DNA sequences within the sample encode an identical CDR3. This chain uses TRBV5-1 with TRBJ2-7, with D possibly being TRBD1 (5 bases). This CDR3 has 14 amino acids. The V gene's germline CDR1 is SGHRS and CDR2 YFSETQ. Trimming left V 1 base short and J 2 bases short, with 10 bases between. The DNA for the CDR3 is TGCGCCAGCAGCTTGCAGGGATCCACCTACGAGCAGTACTTC. Its translation: CASSLQGSTYEQYF.

The V gene is TRBV19, the J gene TRBJ1-3; 8 nucleotides agree with TRBD1. The CDR3 contains 16 residues. Germline loops: CDR1 LNHDA, CDR2 SQIVND (reference sequence). V shed 5 bases, J shed 2 bases, and the junction held 8 bases outside the gene matches. The CDR3 region is CASSSFGQGPGNTIYF. CDR3 bases: TGTGCCAGTAGTTCTTTCGGACAGGGCCCTGGAAACACCATATATTTT.

This clone was seen more than once but under ten times. The V gene is TRBV10-3, the J gene TRBJ2-1; D remains unclear. Germline CDR1 and CDR2: ENHRY and SYGVKD. The ends were cut back, 7 bases at V and 6 bases at J, with 7 bases in the middle. The CDR3 is 11 residues long. The CDR3 DNA follows: TGTGCCATCACCATAGGCAATGAGCAGTTCTTC. Translated: CAITIGNEQFF.

This chain joins TRBV11-1 and TRBJ1-1, with D uncertain. This CDR3 has 14 amino acids. Trimming cost V 1 base and J 2 bases, with 8 bases left between them. Germline V gene data show CDR1 as SGHAT and CDR2 as FQDESV (reference sequence). CDR3: CASSLGQVNTEAFF. The CDR3 DNA reads TGTGCCAGCAGCTTAGGGCAGGTTAACACTGAAGCTTTCTTT.

This chain joins TRBV7-9 and TRBJ1-1; D is unresolved. CDR1 and CDR2 from the germline V gene are SEHNR and FQNEAQ (reference sequence). V lost 4 bases to trimming and J lost 5 bases, with 23 bases between them. The CDR3 totals 17 residues. The CDR3 region has the DNA TGTGCCAGCAGCTGGGCCGGGGTCGGGGTGGAAGAAACTGAAGCTTTCTTT. Residues: CASSWAGVGVEETEAFF.

This clone was detected only a few times. The genes are TRBV2 and TRBJ1-5; 8 bases line up with TRBD1. After removal of 2 bases from V and 6 bases from J, the junction contained 9 bases not matched to a gene. CDR3 length: 16 amino acids. Germline CDR1 is SNHLY and CDR2 is FYNNEI. The CDR3 nucleotides are TGTGCCAGCAGTGAACTCGCGGCAGGGGGCCTTCAGCCCCAGCATTTT. Residues: CASSELAAGGLQPQHF.

This chain joins TRBV19 and TRBJ1-4, with D maybe TRBD1 (5 bases). Per germline, CDR1 LNHDA and CDR2 SQIVND (reference sequence). There are 16 residues in the CDR3. Trimming took 7 bases from V and 0 from J, leaving 15 bases between them. The CDR3 DNA reads as TGTGCCAGTACTCCGACGGGGGATGCAACTAATGAAAAACTGTTTTTT. It codes for CASTPTGDATNEKLFF.

The chain recombines TRBV6-6 with TRBJ1-2, with a tentative D call TRBD1 (6 bases). CDR1 is MNHNY, CDR2 SVGAGI, per germline (reference sequence). This CDR3 is built from 13 residues. With 10 bases removed from V and 8 bases from J, the gap between germline ends came to 20 bases. CDR3 DNA: TGTGCCACCTCAAGGGAGGGGGTCGGCGGCTACACCTTC. The encoded protein is CATSREGVGGYTF.

The chain recombines TRBV7-8 with TRBJ1-2, with a possible D match to TRBD1 (6 bases). Trimming pared 4 bases from V and 2 bases from J, leaving 14 bases between. Per germline, CDR1 SGHVS and CDR2 FQNEAQ. The CDR3 is made up of 15 amino acids. This CDR3 reads CASSSWGAINYGYTF. The CDR3 DNA reads TGTGCCAGCAGCTCTTGGGGGGCCATAAACTATGGCTACACCTTC.